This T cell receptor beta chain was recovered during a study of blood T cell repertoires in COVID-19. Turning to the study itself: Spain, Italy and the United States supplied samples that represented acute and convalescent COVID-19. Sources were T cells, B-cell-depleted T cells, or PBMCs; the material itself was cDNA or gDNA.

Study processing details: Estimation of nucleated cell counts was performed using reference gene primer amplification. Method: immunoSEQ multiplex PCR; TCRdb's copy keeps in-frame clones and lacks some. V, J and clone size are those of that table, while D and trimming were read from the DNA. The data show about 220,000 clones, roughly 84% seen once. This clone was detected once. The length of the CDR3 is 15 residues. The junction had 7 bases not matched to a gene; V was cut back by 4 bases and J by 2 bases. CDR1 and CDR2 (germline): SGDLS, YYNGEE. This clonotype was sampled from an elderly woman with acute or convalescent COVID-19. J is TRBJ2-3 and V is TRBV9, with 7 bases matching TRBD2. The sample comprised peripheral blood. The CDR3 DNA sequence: TGTGCCAGCAGCCGTGGAGCGGGGTTCACAGATACGCAGTATTTT. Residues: CASSRGAGFTDTQYF.